This entry is about one T cell receptor beta chain. The germline V gene encodes CDR1 SGHRS and CDR2 YFSETQ. The CDR3 length is 14 residues. V lost 2 bases and J 3 bases, leaving 11 bases between the germline ends. It was with unique molecular identifiers that the TCRbeta library was prepared. One entry per CDR3 protein, called by TCRdb with MiXCR from the PCR reads. The table records a few hundred thousand distinct CDR3 sequences, about 18% of them present only once. This sample was taken from a study of T-cell reconstitution after alpha-beta-depleted transplantation in children. Here the sequenced sample was PBMCs from the stem cell graft donor, taken from the stem cell graft. This sequence was found in a human donor who donated a stem cell graft to a child with acute lymphoblastic leukemia. This chain links TRBV5-1 with TRBJ2-5; possible D gene TRBD2, 6 bases. As DNA, the CDR3 is TGCGCCAGCAGCTTATTGACGGGGGAAGAGACCCAGTACTTC. This gives the protein CASSLLTGEETQYF.